This TCR beta chain is from a study of control samples from healthy donors and cancer patients (TCRdb year 2020). The CDR3 sequence holds 16 residues, the cysteine and phenylalanine included. Only the CDR3 part of the read is kept: 48 bases, read in frame from the first base. Trimming takes 3 bases from V and 5 bases from J, and the germline ends sit 20 bases apart. CDR1 and CDR2 were assigned from the germline V gene as SGHRS and YFSETQ. The library came from the immunoSEQ multiplex PCR assay. What TCRdb holds here is the immuneACCESS table cut down to in-frame rearrangements. Part of the clones is not present; checked against another copy, under half of the missing clones reflect an unresolved V gene, and the others are unexplained. The sample table records 100,000 to 150,000 clones; roughly nine tenths of these occur just once. The ten largest make up 1.5% to 2% of the sample. This clone was seen a few times. Its recognized antigen is unknown. Base-call qualities are not available, and no considerably larger clone is one nucleotide away.

The sample taken for sequencing was blood. The sequence is built from TRBV5-1 and TRBJ2-5; the D gene could be TRBD1 or TRBD2, each one agreeing over 5 bases. This clonotype was obtained from a man aged 18 to 29 in good health. The nucleotides read TGCGCCAGCAGCTGGCCCCCGGGACCGGAGATGGAGACCCAGTACTTC. This yields the protein CASSWPPGPEMETQYF. Supplemented by the reference TRBV5-1 and TRBJ2-5 proteins around the CDR3, the complete variable domain is KAGVTQTPRYLIKTRGQQVTLSCSPISGHRSVSWYQQTPGQGLQFLFEYFSETQRNKGNFPGRFSGRQFSNSRSEMNVSTLELGDSALYLCASSWPPGPEMETQYFGPGTRLLVL.